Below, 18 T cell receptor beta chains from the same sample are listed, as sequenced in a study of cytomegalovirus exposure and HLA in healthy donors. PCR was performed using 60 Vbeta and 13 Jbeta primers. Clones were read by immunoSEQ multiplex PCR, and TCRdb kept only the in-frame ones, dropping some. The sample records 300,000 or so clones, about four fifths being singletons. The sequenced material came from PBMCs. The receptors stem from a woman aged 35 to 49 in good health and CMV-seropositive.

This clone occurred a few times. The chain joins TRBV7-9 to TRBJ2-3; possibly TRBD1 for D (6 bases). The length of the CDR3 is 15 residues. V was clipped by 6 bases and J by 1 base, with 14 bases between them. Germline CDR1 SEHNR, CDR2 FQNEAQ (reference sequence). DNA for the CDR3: TGTGCCAGCAGACCCTTGGGGGCCGGCACAGATACGCAGTATTTT. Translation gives CASRPLGAGTDTQYF.

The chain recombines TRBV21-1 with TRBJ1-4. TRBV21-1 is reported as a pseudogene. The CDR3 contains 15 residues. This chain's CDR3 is CASSKDRAGDEKLFF. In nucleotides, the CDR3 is TGTGCCAGCAGCAAAGACAGGGCGGGGGACGAAAAACTGTTTTTT.

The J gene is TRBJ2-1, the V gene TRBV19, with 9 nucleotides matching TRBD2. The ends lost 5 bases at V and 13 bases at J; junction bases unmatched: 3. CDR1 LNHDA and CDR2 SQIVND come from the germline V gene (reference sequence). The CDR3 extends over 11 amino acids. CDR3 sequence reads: CASSVAGEQFF. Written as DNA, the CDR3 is TGTGCCAGTAGTGTAGCGGGAGAACAGTTCTTC.

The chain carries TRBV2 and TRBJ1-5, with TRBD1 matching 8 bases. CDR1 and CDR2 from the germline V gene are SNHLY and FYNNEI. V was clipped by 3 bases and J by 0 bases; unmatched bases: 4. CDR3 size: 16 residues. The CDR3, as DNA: TGTGCCAGCAGTGAGGCAGGGGGCCTTAGCAATCAGCCCCAGCATTTT. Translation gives CASSEAGGLSNQPQHF.

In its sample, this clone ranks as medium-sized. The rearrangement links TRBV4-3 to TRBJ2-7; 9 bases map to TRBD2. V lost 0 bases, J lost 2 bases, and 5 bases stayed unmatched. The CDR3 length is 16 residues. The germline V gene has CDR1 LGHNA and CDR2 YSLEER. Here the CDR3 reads CASSQEVAGVTYEQYF. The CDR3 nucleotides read TGCGCCAGCAGCCAAGAGGTAGCGGGAGTAACCTACGAGCAGTACTTC.

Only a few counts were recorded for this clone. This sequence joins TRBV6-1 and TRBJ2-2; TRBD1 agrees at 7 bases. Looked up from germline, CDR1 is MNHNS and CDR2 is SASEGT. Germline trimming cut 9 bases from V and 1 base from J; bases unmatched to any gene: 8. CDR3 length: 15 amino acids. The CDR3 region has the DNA TGTGCCAGTAGAACGGACAGGAAGAACACCGGGGAGCTGTTTTTT. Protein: CASRTDRKNTGELFF.

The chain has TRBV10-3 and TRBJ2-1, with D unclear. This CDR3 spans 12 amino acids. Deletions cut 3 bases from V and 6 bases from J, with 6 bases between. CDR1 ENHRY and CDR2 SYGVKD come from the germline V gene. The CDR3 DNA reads TGTGCCATCAGTGATCCGAGCAATGAGCAGTTCTTC. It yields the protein CAISDPSNEQFF.

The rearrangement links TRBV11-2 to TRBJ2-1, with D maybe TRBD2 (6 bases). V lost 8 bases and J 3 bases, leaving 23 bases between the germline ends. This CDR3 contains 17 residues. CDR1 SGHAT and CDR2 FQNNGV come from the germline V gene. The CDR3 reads CASRRAITGTGYNEQFF. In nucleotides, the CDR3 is TGTGCCAGCCGAAGGGCCATAACCGGGACTGGCTACAATGAGCAGTTCTTC.

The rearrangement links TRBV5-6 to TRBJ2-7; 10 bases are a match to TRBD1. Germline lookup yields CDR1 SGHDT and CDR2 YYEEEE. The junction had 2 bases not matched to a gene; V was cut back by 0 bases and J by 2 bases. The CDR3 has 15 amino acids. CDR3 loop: CASSLGQGATYEQYF. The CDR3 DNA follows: TGTGCCAGCAGCTTGGGACAGGGGGCAACCTACGAGCAGTACTTC.

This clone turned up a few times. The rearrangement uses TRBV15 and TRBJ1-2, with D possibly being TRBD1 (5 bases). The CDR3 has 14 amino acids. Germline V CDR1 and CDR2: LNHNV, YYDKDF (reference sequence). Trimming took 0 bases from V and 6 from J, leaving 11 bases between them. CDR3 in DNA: TGTGCCACCAGCAGAGATCAGGGACTTGATGGCTACACCTTC. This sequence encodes CATSRDQGLDGYTF.

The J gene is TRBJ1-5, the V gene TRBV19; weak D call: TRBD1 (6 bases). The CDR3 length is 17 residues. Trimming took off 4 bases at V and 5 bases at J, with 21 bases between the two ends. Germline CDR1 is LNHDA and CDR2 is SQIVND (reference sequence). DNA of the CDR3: TGTGCCAGTAGTAACCTCTTTCAGGGGAGCTTGGATCAGCCCCAGCATTTT. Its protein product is CASSNLFQGSLDQPQHF.

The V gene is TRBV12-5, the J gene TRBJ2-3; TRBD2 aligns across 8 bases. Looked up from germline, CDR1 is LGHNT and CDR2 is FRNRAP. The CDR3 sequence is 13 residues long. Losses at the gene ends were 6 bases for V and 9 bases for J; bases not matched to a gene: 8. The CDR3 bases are TGTGCTAGTGGCCTGAGCCGGGGGGGCACGCAGTATTTT. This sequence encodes CASGLSRGGTQYF.

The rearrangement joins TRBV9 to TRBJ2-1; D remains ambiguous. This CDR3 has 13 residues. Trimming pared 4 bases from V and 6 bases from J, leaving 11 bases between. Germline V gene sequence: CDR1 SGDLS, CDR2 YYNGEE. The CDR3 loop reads CASSPGPPNEQFF. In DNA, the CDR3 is TGTGCCAGCAGCCCCGGTCCCCCCAATGAGCAGTTCTTC.

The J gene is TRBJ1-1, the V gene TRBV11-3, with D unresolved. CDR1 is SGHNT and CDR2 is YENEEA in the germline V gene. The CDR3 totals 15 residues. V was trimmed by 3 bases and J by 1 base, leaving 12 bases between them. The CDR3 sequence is CASSFLVRGNTEAFF. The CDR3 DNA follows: TGTGCCAGCAGCTTCTTGGTTCGAGGGAACACTGAAGCTTTCTTT.

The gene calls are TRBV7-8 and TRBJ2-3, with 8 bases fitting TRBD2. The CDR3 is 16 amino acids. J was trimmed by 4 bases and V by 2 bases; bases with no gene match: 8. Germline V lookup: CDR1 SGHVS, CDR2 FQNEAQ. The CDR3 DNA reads TGTGCCAGCAGCTTAATAAGCGGGAGTACGTCAGATACGCAGTATTTT. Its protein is CASSLISGSTSDTQYF.

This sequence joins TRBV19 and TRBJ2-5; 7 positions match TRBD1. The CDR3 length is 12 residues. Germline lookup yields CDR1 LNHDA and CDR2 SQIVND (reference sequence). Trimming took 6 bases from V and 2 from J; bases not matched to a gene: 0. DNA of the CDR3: TGTGCCAGTAGGACAGGGCAAGAGACCCAGTACTTC. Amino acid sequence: CASRTGQETQYF.

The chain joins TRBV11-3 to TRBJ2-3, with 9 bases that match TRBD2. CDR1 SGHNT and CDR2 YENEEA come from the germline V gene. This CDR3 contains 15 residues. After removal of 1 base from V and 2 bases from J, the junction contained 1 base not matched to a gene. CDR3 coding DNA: TGTGCCAGCAGCTTAGGCGGGAGGGACACAGATACGCAGTATTTT. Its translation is CASSLGGRDTDTQYF.

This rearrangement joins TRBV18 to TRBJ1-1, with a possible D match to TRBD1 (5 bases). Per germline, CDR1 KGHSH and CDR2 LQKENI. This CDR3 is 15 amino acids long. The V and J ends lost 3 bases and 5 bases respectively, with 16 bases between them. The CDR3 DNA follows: TGTGCCAGCTCACCTACCAGGGCCCAAAGGACTGAAGCTTTCTTT. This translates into CASSPTRAQRTEAFF.